This T cell receptor (beta chain) was profiled in a study of shared clonotypes between healthy human individuals (dated by TCRdb to 2018 to 2021). About the study as a whole: A few men and two women, aged 18 to 49 years, made up the cohort. For each donor, CD4 naive and CD4 memory were each given three plates, CD8 naive was given two plates, and CD8 memory was given one plate. The study deeply sequenced blood TCR repertoires of roughly five healthy adults to estimate repertoire size and the extent of clonotype sharing between individuals. Different laboratories and diverse techniques were used to prepare libraries and sequence TCR repertoires, to increase sequencing depth and limit assay-specific biases. Per donor, leukapheresis produced somewhere between about 0.8 and 9 billion PBMCs.

Donors were healthy HIV-negative adults with no recently reported acute infections or vaccinations. Every donor was a Caucasian adult residing in Nashville, Tennessee, USA. CD4+ T cells were enriched by magnetic negative selection, after which naive cells were positively selected on CD45RA and the negative fraction was taken as the memory subset. Blood was collected by leukapheresis, and PBMCs were isolated by Ficoll-Histopaque density gradient centrifugation and then cryopreserved in liquid nitrogen vapor phase. Analytical flow cytometry was used to check the purity and quantity of each magnetically sorted T cell population. Each sorted fraction had its genomic DNA isolated and then quantified by UV absorbance on a Nanodrop 2000c. Summary of the overall study and its limitations: Sampling was restricted to blood, and TCR repertoires in tissues likely differ from the TCR repertoires found in blood. Higher generation probabilities were observed for clonotypes shared by all four sorted-subset donors than for non-shared clonotypes. Larger estimated clonotype richness was generally found for naive subsets than for memory subsets. The small number of donors limited the genetic and exposure-history diversity represented. Sharing across a handful of donors was observed for roughly 5.4% of naive CD4, under 4% of naive CD8, 2.3% of memory CD4, and around 0.42% of memory CD8 clonotypes. Even with the large sequencing depth, rarefaction of the sorted-subset datasets indicated that sequencing was incomplete. Pairwise subsampling indicated that sequencing depth was expected to affect the degree of clonotype sharing among donors.

Comments on this clone: Its antigen target is currently unknown. Base qualities are not recorded, but no much larger clone differs from it by a single base.

TCR CDR3 regions were amplified from genomic DNA by multiplex PCR using the deep immunoSEQ assay. Extracted genomic DNA from each cell subset was distributed evenly across all wells of several immunoSEQ 96-well plates, and each plate was treated as a replicate. For sorted subsets, 200 ng of genomic DNA, equivalent to around 29,000 T cell genomes, went into each replicate PCR. The purified libraries were quantified using a Qubit 3.0 fluorometer, sized with a Bioanalyzer 2100, and then quantified again using the KAPA Library Quantification kit. A separate single-read 150-cycle Illumina NextSeq 550 flow cell was used to sequence each immunoSEQ 96-well plate. Per the source publication's procedure: Because the immunoSEQ output held only junctional sequences and lacked quality scores, the filtering could not match the filtering applied to full-length reads. To assign V/J genes and CDR3, sequences were annotated using PyIR, a Python wrapper for IgBLAST v1.9, with IMGT germline references. Reads were filtered out if the reads had weak V/J assignments (E-value above 1e-6), no CDR3, stop codons, out-of-frame junctions, or ambiguous translated residues. V3J clonotypes were defined by identical inferred V gene, J gene, and CDR3 amino acid sequence. Percentage overlap between repertoires was calculated by dividing the number of shared unique clonotypes by the size of the smaller repertoire. Repertoire richness was assessed with RTK rarefaction, the Chao1 estimator, and Recon v2.1 estimates of unobserved clonotypes. For all TCRbeta clonotypes obtained by the gDNA method from several donors, generation probabilities were computed with OLGA. Imported from immuneACCESS, the table was reduced by TCRdb to in-frame sequences with V and J called. These copies leave out some clones; in studies compared against another copy, an unresolved V gene accounts for under half, and the cause of the remainder is not known. That table gives V, J and clone size, and the DNA gave D and trimming. The sample data list 950,000 to 1,300,000 clones, and around 76% of these were observed just once. The ten top clones hold roughly 1.4% of the sample.

Based on the germline V gene, the CDR1 and CDR2 sequences are SGHDT and YYEEEE. Measured from the cysteine to the phenylalanine, the CDR3 is 15 residues long. The DNA shown is the 45-base CDR3, in frame from base 1. Relative to germline, V is missing 4 bases and J is missing 8 bases, with 10 bases of the junction outside any gene match. Here the chain combines TRBV5-6 and TRBJ2-1; 9 central nucleotides agree with TRBD2. The receptor comes from a man younger than 30 in good health. Sample: memory CD4+ T cells sorted from blood. The sample's cell subset or site label, in plain terms: CD45RA-negative fraction. The CDR3 in this case is CASSLGASGVDEQFF. The base sequence is TGTGCCAGCAGCCTTGGGGCTAGCGGGGTGGATGAGCAGTTCTTC.